The T cell receptor beta chain described here comes from a study of cytomegalovirus exposure and HLA in healthy donors. It was with 60 Vbeta and 13 Jbeta primers that the PCR ran. Original processing methods: Later, tens of millions of unique TCR beta chains were counted in an analysis, and approximately 10 million of them were shared. Profiling relied on immunoSEQ multiplex PCR, and the TCRdb table lists in-frame clones only, not all of them. From that table come the V and J calls and clone size; the DNA was used to work out D and trimming. This sample carries around 180,000 clones, roughly 70% of them seen once, and the ten largest clones take 1.5%. Study-level findings and limits: For most TCR beta V segments, an earlier analysis put the productive rate at about 90% or about 30% of the time. TCR beta sequences reportedly predicted the HLA-A and HLA-B alleles of most subjects accurately. Rarity marked most TCR sequences, yet some public TCRs occurred in many donors.

Germline trimming cut 3 bases from V and 8 bases from J; bases unmatched to any gene: 4. This CDR3 has 15 residues. Germline values: CDR1 SGHAT, CDR2 FQNNGV. For this clone: Its antigen is undetermined.

The sample was PBMCs. The chain links TRBV11-2 to TRBJ2-1; 13 bases match TRBD2. The TCR originated in a girl aged 5 to 17 in good health and CMV-seronegative. The CDR3 here is CASSFRTSGGDEQFF. The CDR3 DNA sequence: TGTGCCAGCAGCTTCCGGACTAGCGGGGGCGATGAGCAGTTCTTC.